The clone carrying this T cell receptor (beta chain) was picked up a small number of times. Its antigen is unknown. This entry is derived from a study of T-cell reconstitution after alpha-beta-depleted transplantation in children. General study findings and limits: The main origin of T-cell counts and diversity one year after transplant was newly produced T cells. Elevated TCRbeta diversity at day 60 was traced, in some patients, to surviving recipient T cells and thymic progenitors.

Germline V gives CDR1 SGHRS, CDR2 YFSETQ. This CDR3 spans 16 amino acids. Losses at the gene ends were 4 bases for V and 1 base for J; bases not matched to a gene: 9. A TCRbeta library incorporating unique molecular identifiers was prepared. Each CDR3 protein is one row after TCRdb ran MiXCR on the PCR reads. This repertoire shows under 400,000 distinct CDR3 sequences, around 25% found once; its top ten account for approximately 11%. Sequencing used PBMCs, mostly from graft donor cells, obtained 180 days after TCRalphabeta/CD19-depleted stem cell transplant. The chain has TRBV5-1 and TRBJ2-5; 8 positions match TRBD2. This TCR was recovered from a male patient aged 10 to 17 who had a stem cell transplant for acute lymphoblastic leukemia, so the T cells may come from the graft donor. CDR3 sequence (DNA): TGCGCCAGCAGCCGATCGTCCCGGGGGGGCCAAGAGACCCAGTACTTC. Translating gives CASSRSSRGGQETQYF. Supplemented by reference TRBV5-1 and TRBJ2-5, the full variable domain reads KAGVTQTPRYLIKTRGQQVTLSCSPISGHRSVSWYQQTPGQGLQFLFEYFSETQRNKGNFPGRFSGRQFSNSRSEMNVSTLELGDSALYLCASSRSSRGGQETQYFGPGTRLLVL.